The entry below gives a single TCR beta chain sequence along with its context. The antigen is not known. Germline lookup yields CDR1 SGHRS and CDR2 YFSETQ. The CDR3 length is 13 residues. Trimming removed 0 bases from V and 10 bases from J, with 13 bases in between. This table comes from immunoSEQ multiplex PCR, and its TCRdb copy is limited to in-frame clones, with some not included. The data show 250,000 to 350,000 clones, with around 90% seen just once and about 1% held by the top ten. This record comes from a study of cytomegalovirus exposure and HLA in healthy donors. Study as a whole: The platform used for the 120 or so validation repertoires matched that of the roughly 670 first-cohort repertoires, a later analysis reported. Study observations and caveats: 150 or so TCR beta chains were listed as cytomegalovirus-associated. Specificity of a few CMV-associated chains for CMV antigens was verified in vitro. Some public TCRs appeared in many individuals, while most sequences were rare.

This sequence originates from a woman in her thirties in good health and CMV-seropositive. Sequencing was carried out using PBMCs. The chain carries TRBV5-1 and TRBJ1-2; D not resolved. CDR3 in amino acids: CASSLDGDLDYTF. In DNA, the CDR3 is TGCGCCAGCAGCTTGGACGGCGACTTAGACTACACCTTC.